Reported below is one T cell receptor beta chain. Its antigen is currently not known. Per-base quality was not reported, and no clone a single base away is much larger than it. This entry is derived from a study of blood T cell repertoires in COVID-19 (TCRdb year 2020). For context, the study as a whole: Samples from collaborators originated in the United States, Italy and Spain and spanned both the acute and convalescent phases of COVID-19. The dataset comprised deeply sampled blood TCRbeta repertoires from subjects exposed to, actively infected with, or recovered from COVID-19. Where HLA class I and class II types were available, the types were taken from metadata supplied by the sample provider, not from assay-based typing. Samples came from the ongoing ImmuneRACE study (first 160 participants) plus 1,254 subjects from 6 global collaborators. The repertoires were released in a freely available public database intended as a resource for research on the immune response to SARS-CoV-2. The material from the prospective study consisted of cDNA or gDNA derived from T cells, B-cell-depleted T cells, or PBMCs. A de-identified subject ID, COVID-19 status, age in years and sex were almost always included in the sample metadata. Overall study outcomes, separate from this receptor: The quantity of clinical and demographic metadata differed by source and by participant and was supplied without curation.

Trimming takes 4 bases from V and 0 bases from J, and the germline ends sit 19 bases apart. The CDR3 starts with the cysteine, ends with the phenylalanine, and has 17 residues. Only the CDR3 region is kept as DNA, spanning 51 bases read in frame from base 1. Looking up the germline V gene yields CDR1 SQVTM and CDR2 ANQGSEA. The immunoSEQ Assay, a bias-controlled multiplex PCR, was used to amplify TCRbeta CDR3 regions from genomic DNA. Under the source paper's analysis protocol: Nucleated cell counts per sample were estimated from amplification of reference gene primers within the assay. Sequence reads were collapsed and filtered to measure the absolute abundance of every unique TCRbeta CDR3 rearrangement. For each sample, productive Simpson clonality was calculated as the square root of Simpson's diversity index across productive rearrangements. As stored in TCRdb, this immuneACCESS dataset retains in-frame rearrangements with V and J assigned. A fraction of the clones does not appear; measured against another copy, unresolved V genes explain less than half of the discrepancy, and the remainder lacks a known reason. V and J calls and clone size are copied from that table; D and trimming were computed from the DNA. Counted in this sample were more than 55,000 clones; 86% of them appeared once. 4.4% of the sample is taken by the ten largest.

Each collaborating institution followed its own protocols to collect whole blood in K2EDTA tubes. For TCRbeta analysis, collaborators shipped samples in one of three forms: frozen whole blood, isolated PBMCs, or DNA extracted from either of those sample types. The specimen was peripheral blood. The sequence joins TRBV29-1 to TRBJ2-1; the best D guess is TRBD2, with 6 bases matching. The sequence came from a man between 45 and 60 years old with active COVID-19. The nucleotide sequence reads TGCAGCGTTGGAAGCGCGGGGAGGCCCACCTCCTACAATGAGCAGTTCTTC. Its translation reads: CSVGSAGRPTSYNEQFF.